The 27 T cell receptor beta chains given below trace back to one sample, sequenced in a study of T cell changes during pregnancy in multiple sclerosis. The assay was immunoSEQ multiplex PCR, and TCRdb's table has in-frame clones only and misses some. The sample lists about 59,000 clones, about 90% occurring once. Sequenced material: peripheral blood, taken in the first trimester of pregnancy. Every receptor here comes from a female donor with multiple sclerosis, enrolled in a pregnancy study.

This clone was detected only a few times. The V call is TRBV4-2, the J call TRBJ2-3, with 14 bases identical to TRBD2. From germline, CDR1 is LGHNA and CDR2 YNFKEQ. The junction had 8 bases not matched to a gene; V was cut back by 0 bases and J by 0 bases. The CDR3 is made up of 20 amino acids. The chain's CDR3 is CASSQDRGLAGATSTDTQYF. Written as DNA, the CDR3 is TGTGCCAGCAGCCAAGATAGGGGACTAGCGGGAGCTACTAGCACAGATACGCAGTATTTT.

The chain has TRBV6-5 and TRBJ1-1, with a tentative D call TRBD1 (6 bases). Germline assignment: CDR1 MNHEY and CDR2 SVGAGI. V lost 6 bases and J 2 bases, leaving 16 bases between the germline ends. This CDR3 region has 15 residues. The CDR3 DNA reads as TGTGCCAGCAGATTAACAGGGACAAAAAACACTGAAGCTTTCTTT. Translation: CASRLTGTKNTEAFF.

V gene TRBV28 combines with J gene TRBJ2-1; TRBD1 matches 9 bases. Losses at the gene ends were 7 bases for V and 12 bases for J; bases not matched to a gene: 13. Germline V gene data show CDR1 as MDHEN and CDR2 as SYDVKM. The CDR3 length is 14 residues. The CDR3 region is CASTRDRVMVWQFF. The CDR3 DNA reads TGTGCCAGCACCCGGGACAGGGTAATGGTTTGGCAGTTCTTC.

The genes are TRBV7-2 and TRBJ1-2; D unresolved. Germline V gives CDR1 SGHTA, CDR2 FQGNSA. V was pared by 5 bases and J by 2 bases, with 6 bases between. CDR3 size: 12 residues. CDR3 residues: CASSTQNYGYTF. CDR3 sequence (DNA): TGTGCCAGCAGCACGCAGAACTATGGCTACACCTTC.

This clone was seen only once. V is TRBV6-1 and J is TRBJ2-2; 9 bases map to TRBD2. Germline V gene data show CDR1 as MNHNS and CDR2 as SASEGT. The CDR3 is made up of 18 amino acids. Trimming at V came to 2 bases and at J to 1 base, leaving 8 bases not matched to a gene. The CDR3 sequence is CASSELPAGGRNTGELFF. CDR3 bases: TGTGCCAGCAGTGAACTCCCGGCGGGAGGGAGGAACACCGGGGAGCTGTTTTTT.

The J gene is TRBJ1-6, the V gene TRBV5-1; TRBD1 is a possible D gene (6 bases). This CDR3 has 15 residues. Germline V lookup: CDR1 SGHRS, CDR2 YFSETQ. Trimming removed 1 base at V and 9 bases at J, with 14 bases between. The CDR3 is CASSLIQGRGSPLHF. The DNA for the CDR3 is TGCGCCAGCAGCTTGATACAGGGAAGGGGTTCACCCCTCCACTTT.

The chain uses TRBV11-2 and TRBJ2-1; D unclear. CDR3 size: 15 residues. V was cut by 1 base and J by 6 bases, with 13 bases left in between. From germline, CDR1 is SGHAT and CDR2 FQNNGV. The CDR3 spells CASSLVFGRSNEQFF. The DNA of the CDR3 is TGTGCCAGCAGCTTAGTGTTTGGGCGTAGCAATGAGCAGTTCTTC.

The chain recombines TRBV13 with TRBJ2-7; the match to TRBD2 covers 8 bases. After removal of 4 bases from V and 7 bases from J, the junction contained 9 bases not matched to a gene. The germline V gene has CDR1 PRHDT and CDR2 FYEKMQ (reference sequence). The CDR3 spans 14 residues. The CDR3 DNA sequence: TGTGCCAGCAGCTCGGGACTAGTCGCGGGAGAGCAGTACTTC. This sequence encodes CASSSGLVAGEQYF.

The count of this clone is one. The chain joins TRBV6-4 to TRBJ2-2; D not certain. Germline V gene lookup returns CDR1 MRHNA and CDR2 SNTAGT. The germline V and J ends were trimmed by 6 bases and 6 bases, with 14 bases remaining between them. This CDR3 is 14 amino acids long. The CDR3 DNA is TGTGCCAGCAGCCAGTGGCCCGGAGCCGGGGAGCTGTTTTTT. This codes for CASSQWPGAGELFF.

This clone was detected once. The rearrangement links TRBV4-3 to TRBJ1-1; the D gene is possibly TRBD1 (6 bases). The germline V gene encodes CDR1 LGHNA and CDR2 YSLEER. Between the trimmed V and J ends, which lost 4 bases and 7 bases, there was a span of 19 bases. The CDR3 consists of 15 residues. CDR3 sequence: CASSLTSPGVGEAFF. The CDR3 DNA reads as TGCGCCAGCAGCCTCACCTCGCCAGGGGTGGGTGAAGCTTTCTTT.

In DNA, the CDR3 is TGTGCCAGCAGTGAAGGTTATACTAGCGGGAGGCCCGGGGAGCAGTTCTTC. It yields the protein CASSEGYTSGRPGEQFF. The rearrangement joins TRBV2 to TRBJ2-1; 12 positions match TRBD2. This CDR3 contains 17 residues. Unmatched junction bases numbered 11, after V lost 1 base and J lost 10 bases. Germline CDR1 SNHLY, CDR2 FYNNEI.

The chain has TRBV11-2 and TRBJ2-7, with D possibly being TRBD1 (5 bases). Between the trimmed V and J ends, which lost 4 bases and 2 bases, there was a span of 15 bases. Germline CDR1 reads SGHAT; CDR2 reads FQNNGV. The CDR3 contains 15 residues. CDR3 residues: CASSWGRGLAYEQYF. The CDR3 coding sequence is TGTGCCAGCAGCTGGGGAAGGGGTCTAGCCTACGAGCAGTACTTC.

This chain joins TRBV7-9 and TRBJ2-7, with TRBD1 identical over 10 bases. The CDR3 has 15 amino acids. V lost 5 bases and J lost 2; bases outside the gene matches: 6. Germline lookup yields CDR1 SEHNR and CDR2 FQNEAQ (reference sequence). For the CDR3, the DNA is TGTGCCAGCAGCCGCCCGGGACAGGGGACCTACGAGCAGTACTTC. It yields the protein CASSRPGQGTYEQYF.

The chain uses TRBV5-6 and TRBJ2-1; possible D gene TRBD2, 6 bases. CDR3 length equals 12 residues. Germline CDR1 and CDR2: SGHDT and YYEEEE. Trimming shortened V by 0 bases and J by 10 bases, and 8 bases separated the two germline ends. The chain's CDR3 is CASSLVAGEQFF. The CDR3 bases are TGTGCCAGCAGCTTGGTGGCGGGGGAGCAGTTCTTC.

This sequence joins TRBV11-2 and TRBJ1-2; unclear D gene. V was pared by 4 bases and J by 3 bases, with 3 bases between. Germline CDR1 is SGHAT and CDR2 is FQNNGV. This CDR3 contains 11 residues. CDR3 residues: CASSSDYGYTF. CDR3 DNA: TGTGCCAGCAGCTCCGACTATGGCTACACCTTC.

In this sample, this clone turned up a few times. The chain couples TRBV4-3 to TRBJ2-6; a possible D gene is TRBD2 (5 bases). Trimming cost V 0 bases and J 4 bases, with 10 bases left between them. Germline CDR1 reads LGHNA; CDR2 reads YSLEER. This CDR3 region has 16 residues. CDR3 loop: CASSQEEGTGANVLTF. The CDR3 bases are TGCGCCAGCAGCCAAGAAGAGGGTACCGGGGCCAACGTCCTGACTTTC.

Concerning this clone: The junction shows a germline mismatch at one end, possibly a read error. This chain joins TRBV18 and TRBJ2-7; no definite D call. The CDR3 is 16 residues long. From germline, CDR1 is KGHSH and CDR2 LQKENI. The CDR3 region is CASSPRDITGPYEQYF. As DNA, the CDR3 is TGTGCCAGCTCCCCACGAGACATCACTGGTCCCTACGAGCAGTACTTC. Supplemented by reference TRBV18 and TRBJ2-7, the full variable domain reads NAGVMQNPRHLVRRRGQEARLRCSPMKGHSHVYWYRQLPEEGLKFMVYLQKENIIDESGMPKERFSAEFPKEGPSILRIQQVVRGDSAAYFCASSPRDITGPYEQYFGPGTRLTVT.

V and J are TRBV9 and TRBJ1-1, with 8 positions matching TRBD1. V shed 3 bases, J shed 6 bases, and the junction held 10 bases outside the gene matches. CDR1 is SGDLS and CDR2 is YYNGEE in the germline V gene. The CDR3 is made up of 15 amino acids. CDR3 sequence (DNA): TGTGCCAGCAGCGGATCACAGGGGGTGGGACCTGAAGCTTTCTTT. Translation gives CASSGSQGVGPEAFF.

The chain carries TRBV15 and TRBJ2-7; 8 nucleotides agree with TRBD1. Losses at the gene ends were 6 bases for V and 0 bases for J; bases not matched to a gene: 10. The CDR3 consists of 16 residues. Germline lookup yields CDR1 LNHNV and CDR2 YYDKDF (reference sequence). CDR3 sequence reads: CATSAGTGDSSYEQYF. As DNA, the CDR3 is TGTGCCACCAGTGCCGGGACAGGAGATAGCTCCTACGAGCAGTACTTC.

This sequence joins TRBV21-1 and TRBJ2-7; the tabulated D call, TRBD1, remains unverified against the DNA. TRBV21-1 corresponds to a pseudogene. This CDR3 contains 14 residues. The CDR3 reads CASTRDRGDHEQYF. Here the CDR3 DNA reads TGTGCCAGCACCCGGGACAGGGGTGATCACGAGCAGTACTTC.

V gene TRBV19 combines with J gene TRBJ2-5, with D tentatively TRBD2 (6 bases). Per the germline V gene, CDR1 is LNHDA and CDR2 is SQIVND (reference sequence). This CDR3 spans 14 amino acids. Trimming cost V 5 bases and J 3 bases, with 13 bases left between them. The CDR3 reads CASSAGSRKETQYF. CDR3 coding DNA: TGTGCCAGTAGTGCCGGGAGTAGGAAAGAGACCCAGTACTTC.

The V and J genes are TRBV7-8 and TRBJ1-1, with 8 bases aligning to TRBD1. CDR1 is SGHVS, CDR2 FQNEAQ, per germline. The ends lost 5 bases at V and 7 bases at J; junction bases unmatched: 12. CDR3 length: 15 amino acids. The CDR3 sequence: CASSRFSGGAGEAFF. The CDR3 DNA reads as TGTGCCAGCAGCCGTTTCTCAGGGGGCGCGGGTGAAGCTTTCTTT.

V gene TRBV9 combines with J gene TRBJ2-3; D is possibly TRBD2 (5 bases). CDR3 length: 14 amino acids. With 3 bases removed from V and 6 bases from J, the gap between germline ends came to 14 bases. CDR1 and CDR2 from the germline V gene are SGDLS and YYNGEE. Here the CDR3 DNA reads TGTGCCAGCAGCGGCATAAGGACTGGGGATACGCAGTATTTT. It translates to CASSGIRTGDTQYF. Complete variable domain (other parts from reference TRBV9 and TRBJ2-3): DSGVTQTPKHLITATGQRVTLRCSPRSGDLSVYWYQQSLDQGLQFLIQYYNGEERAKGNILERFSAQQFPDLHSELNLSSLELGDSALYFCASSGIRTGDTQYFGPGTRLTVL.

The CDR3: CASSLSAGREQYF. The CDR3 nucleotides are TGTGCCAGCAGTTTATCGGCGGGGCGCGAGCAGTACTTC. The chain recombines TRBV27 with TRBJ2-7; the D gene is possibly TRBD2 (6 bases). The V end was cut by 0 bases, the J end by 6 bases, with 9 bases between. This CDR3 contains 13 residues. Germline V gene lookup returns CDR1 MNHEY and CDR2 SMNVEV (reference sequence).

The chain couples TRBV27 to TRBJ2-1, with 12 bases lining up with TRBD2. The CDR3 totals 14 residues. After removal of 8 bases from V and 3 bases from J, the junction contained 2 bases not matched to a gene. Germline values: CDR1 MNHEY, CDR2 SMNVEV (reference sequence). As DNA, the CDR3 is TGTGCCAGCCGACTAGCGGGAGACTACAATGAGCAGTTCTTC. Amino acids: CASRLAGDYNEQFF.

The chain uses TRBV6-4 and TRBJ2-3; 8 bases agree with TRBD1. The ends lost 6 bases at V and 0 bases at J; junction bases unmatched: 5. The germline V gene encodes CDR1 MRHNA and CDR2 SNTAGT. The CDR3 is 15 amino acids. As DNA, the CDR3 is TGTGCCAGCAGGAAAGACAGGGGAAGCACAGATACGCAGTATTTT. Its protein is CASRKDRGSTDTQYF.

This chain uses TRBV29-1 with TRBJ2-1, with 8 bases matching TRBD2. CDR1 is SQVTM and CDR2 is ANQGSEA in the germline V gene. This CDR3 comprises 15 residues. V was pared by 6 bases and J by 4 bases, with 11 bases of the junction left unmatched. The CDR3 is CSVGQLAAFYNEQFF. The CDR3 nucleotides are TGCAGCGTGGGTCAACTAGCGGCTTTTTACAATGAGCAGTTCTTC.